This is a list of T cell receptor beta chains from one sample in a study of cytomegalovirus exposure and HLA in healthy donors. This table comes from immunoSEQ multiplex PCR, and its TCRdb copy is limited to in-frame clones, with some not included. This listing includes about 20,000 clones. The sequenced sample was PBMCs. These receptors were taken from a man in his sixties in good health and CMV-seropositive. CDR3s include the opening cysteine and the closing phenylalanine or tryptophan. D genes are given only for firm matches.

>TRBV28|TRBJ2-1|TRBD1
TGTGCCAGCAGTTTAAGGACAGGGAATTTGGTCAATGAGCAGTTCTTC
CASSLRTGNLVNEQFF
>TRBV7-2|TRBJ2-7|TRBD2
TGTGCCAGCAGCCTCAGACTAGCGGGAGGTGGGCAGTACTTC
CASSLRLAGGGQYF
>TRBV25-1|TRBJ1-2|TRBD1
TGTGCCAGCAGCACAGGGGGCTGGAGTGGCTACACCTTC
CASSTGGWSGYTF
>TRBV4-1|TRBJ1-1|.
TGCGCCAGCAGCCACAGGGACACTGAAGCTTTCTTT
CASSHRDTEAFF
>TRBV4-1|TRBJ2-5|.
TGCGCCAGCAGCCAAGATCATACTAGACACCAAGAGACCCAGTACTTC
CASSQDHTRHQETQYF
>TRBV4-1|TRBJ1-2|.
TGCGCCAGCAGCCAGGACATTTCTAACTATGGCTACACCTTC
CASSQDISNYGYTF
>TRBV30|TRBJ2-3|.
TGTGCCTGGAGTGTGAGAGATACGCAGTATTTT
CAWSVRDTQYF
>TRBV7-9|TRBJ2-1|TRBD1
TGTGCCAGCAGCCAATCGGGACAGTACAATGAGCAGTTCTTC
CASSQSGQYNEQFF
>TRBV7-6|TRBJ1-3|TRBD1
TGTGCCAGCAGTTTATCGACAGGGAATGGAAACACCATATATTTT
CASSLSTGNGNTIYF
>TRBV14|TRBJ1-1|.
TGTGCCAGCAGCCGTCGAGGGGGGGGTGGGCCTGAAGCTTTCTTT
CASSRRGGGGPEAFF
>TRBV10-3|TRBJ2-7|TRBD1
TGTGCCATCAACTCACGGGACAGGGGTAAGAACGAGCAGTACTTC
CAINSRDRGKNEQYF
>TRBV30|TRBJ2-7|TRBD1
TGTGCCTGGAGGTTACCCCGGACAGGGGAAATACTTAAATACGAGCAGTACTTC
CAWRLPRTGEILKYEQYF
>TRBV18|TRBJ1-1|.
TGTGCCAGCTCACTTCATCCGCGGGCGGGGGGAACTGAAGCTTTCTTT
CASSLHPRAGGTEAFF
>TRBV5-1|TRBJ2-7|TRBD1
TGCGCCAGCAGCGATGTACAGGGGGCGAACGAGCAGTACTTC
CASSDVQGANEQYF
>TRBV5-4|TRBJ1-2|.
TGTGCCAGCAGCTTGGTCGGCCAAGGAGATGGCTACACCTTC
CASSLVGQGDGYTF
>TRBV6-6|TRBJ2-2|TRBD2
TGTGCCAGCAGAGAACAAGCGGGAGACACCGGGGAGCTGTTTTTT
CASREQAGDTGELFF
>TRBV5-1|TRBJ2-7|TRBD2
TGCGCCAGCAGCTTAGGACTAGCGGGAGGTGCTGAGCAGTACTTC
CASSLGLAGGAEQYF
>TRBV19|TRBJ2-7|TRBD1
TGTGCCTCGACAGGGGGGTCGACCTACGAGCAGTACTTC
CASTGGSTYEQYF
>TRBV6-5|TRBJ1-2|.
TGTGCCAGCACCTTCGGAGGTACCCTTAGGGGCTACACCTTC
CASTFGGTLRGYTF
>TRBV18|TRBJ2-1|TRBD1
TGTGCCAGCTCACCAGGATGGGTCGGACAGGGGAAGGGGAATGAGCAGTTCTTC
CASSPGWVGQGKGNEQFF
>TRBV18|TRBJ1-4|TRBD1
TGTGCCAGCTCACACCGGGACAGTAATGAAAAACTGTTTTTT
CASSHRDSNEKLFF
>TRBV19|TRBJ2-7|TRBD2
TGTGCCAGTAGTGTTGGACTAGCGGGAGTCAACGAGCAGTACTTC
CASSVGLAGVNEQYF
>TRBV6-4|TRBJ2-2|.
TGTGCCAGCAGTGGAGGATCCAGCGGGAACACCGGGGAGCTGTTTTTT
CASSGGSSGNTGELFF
>TRBV29-1|TRBJ1-1|.
TGCAGCGTTGCAGTATCCCCTGAAGCTTTCTTT
CSVAVSPEAFF
>TRBV19|TRBJ1-2|.
TGTGCCAGTAACCACCCCGGAGGTGACTATGGCTACACCTTC
CASNHPGGDYGYTF
>TRBV6-5|TRBJ1-1|.
TGTGCCAGCAGCAAAAGGGCAGGGGTAACTGAAGCTTTCTTT
CASSKRAGVTEAFF
>TRBV7-9|TRBJ1-2|TRBD1
TGTGCCAGCAGCTTGGTAAAAACAGGGGCCTATGGCTACACCTTC
CASSLVKTGAYGYTF
>TRBV18|TRBJ2-3|TRBD2
TGTGCCAGCTCACCGGGGACTAGCGGCACAATAGGGGATACGCAGTATTTT
CASSPGTSGTIGDTQYF
>TRBV29-1|TRBJ2-7|TRBD1
TGCAGCGTGAGAACAGGGGGCGCCTACGAGCAGTACTTC
CSVRTGGAYEQYF
>TRBV25-1|TRBJ1-2|.
TGTGCCAGCAGTGACAGGGGCTACGCTAACTATGGCTACACCTTC
CASSDRGYANYGYTF
>TRBV28|TRBJ1-1|TRBD1
TGTGCCAGCAGTTTATGTCGGACAGGGTGTGAAGCTTTCTTT
CASSLCRTGCEAFF
>TRBV4-1|TRBJ2-5|.
TGCGCCAGCAGCCAAGCGGGGATGGGGACCCAGTACTTC
CASSQAGMGTQYF
>TRBV5-1|TRBJ1-1|.
TGCGCCAGCAGCTATTTACAGGGTTCTGAAGCTTTCTTT
CASSYLQGSEAFF
>TRBV4-1|TRBJ2-1|TRBD2
TGCGCCAGCAGCCACAGTGTAGCGGGACTTGCCTACAATGAGCAGTTCTTC
CASSHSVAGLAYNEQFF
>TRBV27|TRBJ2-1|.
TGTGCCAGCAGTTTAGGTGCTAGCTCACGCTCCTACAATGAGCAGTTCTTC
CASSLGASSRSYNEQFF
>TRBV20-1|TRBJ1-2|TRBD1
TGCAGTGCAAGGACAGGCTATGGCTACACCTTC
CSARTGYGYTF
>TRBV13|TRBJ2-3|TRBD2
TGTGCCAGCAGCTTAGAGGCGGGAGTCCCAGATACGCAGTATTTT
CASSLEAGVPDTQYF
>TRBV5-4|TRBJ1-1|.
TGTGCCAGCAGCTTGCCCGGGAACACTGAAGCTTTCTTT
CASSLPGNTEAFF
>TRBV5-1|TRBJ2-4|TRBD2
TGCGCCAGCAGCTTGGCCCTAGCGGGAAACATTCAGTACTTC
CASSLALAGNIQYF
>TRBV6-1|TRBJ2-3|.
TGTGCCAGCAGTGAAATACAGGGTCCCCGGGGTACGCAGTATTTT
CASSEIQGPRGTQYF
>TRBV7-9|TRBJ2-7|.
TGTGCCAGCAGCTTAGGAGGAAGCGCGGGCAGGTTGGGAGCCTACGAGCAGTACTTC
CASSLGGSAGRLGAYEQYF
>TRBV6-1|TRBJ2-1|TRBD2
TGTGCCAGCAGTGCGCTAGCGGGAGGAGACAATGAGCAGTTCTTC
CASSALAGGDNEQFF
>TRBV28|TRBJ1-1|.
TGTGCCAGCCGCCTGGGGGAGGATACTGAAGCTTTCTTT
CASRLGEDTEAFF
>TRBV29-1|TRBJ2-1|.
TGCAGCGTTGAGGGTAGCTTGGAGTACAATGAGCAGTTCTTC
CSVEGSLEYNEQFF
>TRBV6-4|TRBJ2-5|TRBD2
TGTGCCAGCCAGCGGGATGGGACCCAGTACTTC
CASQRDGTQYF
>TRBV10-3|TRBJ2-3|TRBD2
TGTGCCACCGGAGGGACTAGCGGGGGAGATACGCAGTATTTT
CATGGTSGGDTQYF
>TRBV5-1|TRBJ2-7|TRBD1
TGCGCCAGCAGCTTGAGTGGGACAGGGGGCTACGAGCAGTACTTC
CASSLSGTGGYEQYF
>TRBV10-1|TRBJ2-5|TRBD1
TGCGCCAGCAGTGAATCAACCGGGACAGGGACACGCCAAGAGACCCAGTACTTC
CASSESTGTGTRQETQYF
>TRBV7-9|TRBJ1-1|TRBD1
TGTGCCAGCAGCCCACGAAGACAGGGGATGACTGAAGCTTTCTTT
CASSPRRQGMTEAFF
>TRBV6-1|TRBJ2-4|TRBD2
TGTGCCAGCAGTGACCTGACTAGCGGGAGCACGAGAAACATTCAGTACTTC
CASSDLTSGSTRNIQYF